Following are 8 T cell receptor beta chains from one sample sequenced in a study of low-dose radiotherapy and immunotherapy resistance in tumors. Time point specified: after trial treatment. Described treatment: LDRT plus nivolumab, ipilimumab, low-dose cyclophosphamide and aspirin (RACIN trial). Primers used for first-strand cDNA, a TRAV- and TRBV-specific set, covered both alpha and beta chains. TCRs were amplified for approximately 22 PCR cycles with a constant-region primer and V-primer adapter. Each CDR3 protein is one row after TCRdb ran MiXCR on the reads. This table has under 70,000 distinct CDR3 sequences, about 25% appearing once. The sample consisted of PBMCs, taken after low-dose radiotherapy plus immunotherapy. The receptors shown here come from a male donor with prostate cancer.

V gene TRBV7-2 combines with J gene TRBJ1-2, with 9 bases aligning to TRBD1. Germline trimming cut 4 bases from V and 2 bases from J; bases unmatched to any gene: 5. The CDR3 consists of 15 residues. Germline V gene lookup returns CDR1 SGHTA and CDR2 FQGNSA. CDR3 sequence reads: CASSSRTGANYGYTF. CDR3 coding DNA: TGTGCCAGCAGCTCTAGGACAGGGGCGAACTATGGCTACACCTTC.

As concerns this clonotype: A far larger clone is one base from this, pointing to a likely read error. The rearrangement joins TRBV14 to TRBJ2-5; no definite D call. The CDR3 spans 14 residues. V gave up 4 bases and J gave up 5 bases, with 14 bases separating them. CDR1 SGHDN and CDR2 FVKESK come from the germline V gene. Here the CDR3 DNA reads TGTGCCAGCAGCCGAGCTTACGGTGCGGAGACCCAGTACTTC. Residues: CASSRAYGAETQYF.

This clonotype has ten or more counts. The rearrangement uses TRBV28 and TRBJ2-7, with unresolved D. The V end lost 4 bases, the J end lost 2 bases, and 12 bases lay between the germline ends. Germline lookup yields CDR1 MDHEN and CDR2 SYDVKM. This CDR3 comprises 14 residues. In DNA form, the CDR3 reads TGTGCCAGCAGTTCACGATCAACCCCCTACGAGCAGTACTTC. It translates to CASSSRSTPYEQYF.

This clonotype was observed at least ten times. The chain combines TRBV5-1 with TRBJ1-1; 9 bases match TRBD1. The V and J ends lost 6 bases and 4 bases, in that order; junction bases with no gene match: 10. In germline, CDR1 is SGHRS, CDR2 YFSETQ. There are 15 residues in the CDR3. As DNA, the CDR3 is TGCGCCAGCACCCCCTGGGACAGGGTGGGCACTGAAGCTTTCTTT. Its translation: CASTPWDRVGTEAFF.

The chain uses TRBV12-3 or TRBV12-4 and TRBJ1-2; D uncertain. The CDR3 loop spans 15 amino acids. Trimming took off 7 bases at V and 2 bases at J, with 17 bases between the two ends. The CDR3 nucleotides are TGTGCCAGCACCGCAGGCGGGGTCGGGAACTATGGCTACACCTTC. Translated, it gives CASTAGGVGNYGYTF.

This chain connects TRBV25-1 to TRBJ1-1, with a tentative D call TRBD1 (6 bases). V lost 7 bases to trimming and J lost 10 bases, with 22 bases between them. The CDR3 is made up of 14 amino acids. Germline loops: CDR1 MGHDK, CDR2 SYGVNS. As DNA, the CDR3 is TGTGCCAGCAATATACCGGCAGGGGAGGGGGGAGCTTTCTTT. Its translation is CASNIPAGEGGAFF.

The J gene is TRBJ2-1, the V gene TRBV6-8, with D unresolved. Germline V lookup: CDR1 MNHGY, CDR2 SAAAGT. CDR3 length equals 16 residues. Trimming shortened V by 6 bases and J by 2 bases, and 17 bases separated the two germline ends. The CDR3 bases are TGTGCCAGCAGCTCTCGTTCAGGTCCAACCTACAATGAGCAGTTCTTC. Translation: CASSSRSGPTYNEQFF.

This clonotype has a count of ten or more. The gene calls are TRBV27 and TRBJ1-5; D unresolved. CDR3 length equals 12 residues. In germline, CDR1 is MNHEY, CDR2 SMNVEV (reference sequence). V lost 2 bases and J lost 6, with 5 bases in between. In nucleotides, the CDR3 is TGTGCCAGCAGTTTACGACCTCAGCCCCAGCATTTT. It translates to CASSLRPQPQHF.